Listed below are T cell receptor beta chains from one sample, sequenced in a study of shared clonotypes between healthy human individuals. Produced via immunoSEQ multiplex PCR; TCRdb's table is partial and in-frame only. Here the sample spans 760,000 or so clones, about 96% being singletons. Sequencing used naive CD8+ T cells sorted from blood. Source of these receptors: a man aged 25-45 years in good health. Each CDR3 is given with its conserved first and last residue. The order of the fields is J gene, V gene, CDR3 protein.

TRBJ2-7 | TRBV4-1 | CASSRNGEGMSEQYF
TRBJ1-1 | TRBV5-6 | CASSLGYGTEAFF
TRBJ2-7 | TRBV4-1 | CASSQWDEQYF
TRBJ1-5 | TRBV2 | CASKEADSNQPQHF
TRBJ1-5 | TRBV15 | CATSRVDQPQHF
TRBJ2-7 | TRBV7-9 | CASSSTTSSGGTYEQYF
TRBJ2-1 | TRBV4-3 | CASSPGTSMGDEQFF
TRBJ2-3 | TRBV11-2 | CASSGPSGGTDTQYF
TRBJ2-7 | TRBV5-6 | CASKPAPSYEQYF
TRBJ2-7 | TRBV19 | CASSILGTDEDEQYF
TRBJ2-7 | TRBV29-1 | CSVGTDNSYEQYF
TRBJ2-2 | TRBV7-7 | CASSWGTGELFF
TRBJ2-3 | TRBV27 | CASSLLAEFTQYF
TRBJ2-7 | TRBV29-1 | CSVESQGGGYEQYF
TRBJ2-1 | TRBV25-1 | CASSPGLGDNEQFF
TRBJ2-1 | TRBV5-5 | CASSLEGGVLYNEQFF
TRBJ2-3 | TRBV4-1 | CASSNNGRGGTTDTQYF
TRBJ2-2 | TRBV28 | CASKGSNTGELFF
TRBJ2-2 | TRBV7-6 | CASSLGGQVAAAGELFF
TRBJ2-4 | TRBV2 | CASSEFGGRTKNIQYF
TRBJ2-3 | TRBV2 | CATYRRTDTQYF
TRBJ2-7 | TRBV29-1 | CSGMGRLAGRSYEQYF
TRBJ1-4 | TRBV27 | CASSPQMDWGATNEKLFF
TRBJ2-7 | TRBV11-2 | CASSWGLGGGYEQYF
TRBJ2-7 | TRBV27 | CASGAGNLYEQYF
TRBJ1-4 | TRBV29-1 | CSVGASKDEKLFF